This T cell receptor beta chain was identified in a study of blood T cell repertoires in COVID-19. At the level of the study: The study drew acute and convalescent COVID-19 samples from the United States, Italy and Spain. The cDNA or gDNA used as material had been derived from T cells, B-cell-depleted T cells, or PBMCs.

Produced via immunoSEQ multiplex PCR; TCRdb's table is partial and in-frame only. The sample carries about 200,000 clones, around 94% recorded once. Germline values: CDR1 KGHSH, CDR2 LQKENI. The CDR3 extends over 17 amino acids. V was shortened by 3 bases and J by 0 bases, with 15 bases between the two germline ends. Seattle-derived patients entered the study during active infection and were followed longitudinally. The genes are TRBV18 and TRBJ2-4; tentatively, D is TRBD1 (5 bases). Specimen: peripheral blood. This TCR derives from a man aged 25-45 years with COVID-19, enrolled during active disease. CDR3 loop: CASSPPRQILAKNIQYF. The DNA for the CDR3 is TGTGCCAGCTCACCCCCAAGACAGATCTTAGCCAAAAACATTCAGTACTTC.